One TCR beta chain is described in this entry. The antigen it recognizes is unknown. Per-base quality was not reported, and no clone a single base away is much larger than it. Reading the germline V gene (reference sequence) gives CDR1 LGHDT and CDR2 YNNKEL. V trim: 3 bases; J trim: 6 bases; unmatched bases: 4. The CDR3 starts with the cysteine, ends with the phenylalanine, and has 15 residues. The sequence is cut down to CDR3 DNA, 45 bases in frame from base 1. Sequenced using an Illumina HiSeq 1500. TCRdb reran the public reads through fastp at Q25 and MiXCR, keeping productive beta chains. Every distinct CDR3 protein forms one entry, paired with its most common genes and DNA. For this sample there are around 130,000 distinct CDR3 sequences; about 10% appear just once. About 9.5% of the sample rests with the top ten. The sample comes from a study of T cell repertoires in cytomegalovirus infection (dated by TCRdb to between 2017 and 2020). As for the study more broadly: The HLA type of each donor mattered for the analysis, because public TCR beta signatures pointed to carriage of CMV infection along with the matching HLA type. The paper as a whole reports these results and caveats: Carriers of CMV infection plus the relevant HLA type were discriminated by the cumulative frequency of public TCR beta family members in the study cohort and in an independent roughly 350-donor cohort. The ex vivo response was dominated by HLA-C-restricted CMV-specific TCR beta clonotypes, and the single most frequent clonotype in two of eight donors was supplied by these HLA-C-restricted clonotypes.

The chain is encoded by TRBV3-1 joined to TRBJ2-1; 11 nucleotides in the junction match TRBD2. The sample was PBMCs. The origin of this receptor is a human donor in good health (CMV status not recorded). Some clones in this sample may be carry-over from other donors' samples. The nucleotide sequence is TGTGCCAGCAGCCATAGCGGGGGGGCACCCAATGAGCAGTTCTTC. The resulting protein is CASSHSGGAPNEQFF.